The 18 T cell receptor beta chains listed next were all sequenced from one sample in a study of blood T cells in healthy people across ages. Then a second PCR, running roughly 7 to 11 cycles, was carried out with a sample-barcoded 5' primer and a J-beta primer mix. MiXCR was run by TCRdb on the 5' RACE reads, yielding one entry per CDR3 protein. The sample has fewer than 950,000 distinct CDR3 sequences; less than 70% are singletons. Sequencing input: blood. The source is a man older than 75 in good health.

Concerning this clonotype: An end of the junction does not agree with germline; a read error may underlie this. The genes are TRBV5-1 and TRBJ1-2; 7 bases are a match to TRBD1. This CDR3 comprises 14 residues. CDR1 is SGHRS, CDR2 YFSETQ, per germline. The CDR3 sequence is CVSSPEGQDDGYTF. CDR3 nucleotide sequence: TGCGTCAGCAGCCCGGAAGGACAGGACGATGGCTACACCTTC.

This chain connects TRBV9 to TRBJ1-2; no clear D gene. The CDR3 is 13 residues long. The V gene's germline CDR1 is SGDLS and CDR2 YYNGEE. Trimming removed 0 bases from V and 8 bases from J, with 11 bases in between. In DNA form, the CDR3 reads TGTGCCAGCAGCGTAGGAACGGGAAGAGGCTACACCTTC. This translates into CASSVGTGRGYTF.

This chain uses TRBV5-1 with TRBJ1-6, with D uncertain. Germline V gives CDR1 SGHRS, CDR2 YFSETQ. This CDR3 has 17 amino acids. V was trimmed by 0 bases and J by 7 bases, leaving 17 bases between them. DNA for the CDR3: TGCGCCAGCAGCTTGGTTGGGCTCGGCACGTCGAATTCACCCCTCCACTTT. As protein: CASSLVGLGTSNSPLHF.

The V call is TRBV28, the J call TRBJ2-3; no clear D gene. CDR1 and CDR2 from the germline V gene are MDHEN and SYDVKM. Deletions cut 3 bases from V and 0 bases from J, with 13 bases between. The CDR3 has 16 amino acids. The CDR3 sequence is CASSLVMEKSTDTQYF. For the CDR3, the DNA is TGTGCCAGCAGTTTGGTCATGGAAAAAAGCACAGATACGCAGTATTTT.

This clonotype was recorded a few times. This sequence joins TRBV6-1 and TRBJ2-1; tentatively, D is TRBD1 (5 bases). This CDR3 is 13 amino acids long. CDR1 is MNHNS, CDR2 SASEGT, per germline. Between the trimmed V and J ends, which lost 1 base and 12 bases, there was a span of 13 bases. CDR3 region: CASSEEGWMVQFF. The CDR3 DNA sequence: TGTGCCAGCAGTGAAGAGGGGTGGATGGTGCAGTTCTTC.

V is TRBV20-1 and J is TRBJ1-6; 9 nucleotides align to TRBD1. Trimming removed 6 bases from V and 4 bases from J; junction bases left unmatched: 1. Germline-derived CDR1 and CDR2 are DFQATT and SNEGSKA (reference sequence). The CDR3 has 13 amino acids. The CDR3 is CSAGTGYNSPLHF. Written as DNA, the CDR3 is TGCAGTGCCGGGACAGGGTATAATTCACCCCTCCACTTT.

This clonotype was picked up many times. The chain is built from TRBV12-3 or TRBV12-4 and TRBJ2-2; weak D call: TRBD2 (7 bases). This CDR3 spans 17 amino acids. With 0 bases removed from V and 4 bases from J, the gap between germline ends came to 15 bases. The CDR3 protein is CASSLALGGRGTGELFF. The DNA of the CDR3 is TGTGCCAGCAGTTTAGCGCTGGGGGGGCGCGGCACCGGGGAGCTGTTTTTT.

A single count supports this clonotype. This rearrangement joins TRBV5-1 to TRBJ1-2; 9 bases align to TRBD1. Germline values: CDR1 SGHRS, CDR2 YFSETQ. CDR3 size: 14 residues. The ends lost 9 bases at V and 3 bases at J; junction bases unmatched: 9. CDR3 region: CATTPGQGHYGYTF. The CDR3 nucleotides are TGCGCCACTACACCGGGACAGGGACACTATGGCTACACCTTC.

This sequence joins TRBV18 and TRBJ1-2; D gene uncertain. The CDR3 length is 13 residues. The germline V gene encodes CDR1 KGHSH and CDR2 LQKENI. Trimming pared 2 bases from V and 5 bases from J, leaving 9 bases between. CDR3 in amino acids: CASSPTTDYGYTF. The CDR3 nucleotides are TGTGCCAGCTCACCAACAACGGATTATGGCTACACCTTC.

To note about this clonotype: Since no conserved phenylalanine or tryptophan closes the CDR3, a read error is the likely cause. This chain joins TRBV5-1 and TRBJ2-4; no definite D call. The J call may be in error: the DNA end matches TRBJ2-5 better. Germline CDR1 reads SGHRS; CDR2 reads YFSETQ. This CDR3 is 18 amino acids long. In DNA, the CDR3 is TGCGCCAGCAGCTTGGCCGTCGTGGGCACGGTGTTAGAGGAGACCCAGTACTTA. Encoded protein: CASSLAVVGTVLEETQYL.

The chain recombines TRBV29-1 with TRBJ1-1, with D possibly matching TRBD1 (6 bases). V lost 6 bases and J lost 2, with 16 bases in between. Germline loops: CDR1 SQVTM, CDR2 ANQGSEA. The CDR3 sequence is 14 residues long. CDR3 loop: CSVRLDSSNTEAFF. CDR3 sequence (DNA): TGCAGCGTCCGACTGGACAGCTCTAACACTGAAGCTTTCTTT.

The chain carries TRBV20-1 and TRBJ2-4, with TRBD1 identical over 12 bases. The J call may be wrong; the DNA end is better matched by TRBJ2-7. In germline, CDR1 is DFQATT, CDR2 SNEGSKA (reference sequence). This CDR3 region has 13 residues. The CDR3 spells CSGQRGQGAEQYF. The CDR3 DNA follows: TGCAGTGGGCAGAGGGGACAGGGGGCCGAGCAGTACTTC.

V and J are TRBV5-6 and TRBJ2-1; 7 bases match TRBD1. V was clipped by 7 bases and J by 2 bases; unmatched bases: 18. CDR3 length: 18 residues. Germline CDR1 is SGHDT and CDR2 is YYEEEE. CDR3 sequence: CASCSGTVGNSAYNEQFF. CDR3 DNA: TGTGCCAGCTGCTCCGGGACAGTGGGGAATTCGGCCTACAATGAGCAGTTCTTC.

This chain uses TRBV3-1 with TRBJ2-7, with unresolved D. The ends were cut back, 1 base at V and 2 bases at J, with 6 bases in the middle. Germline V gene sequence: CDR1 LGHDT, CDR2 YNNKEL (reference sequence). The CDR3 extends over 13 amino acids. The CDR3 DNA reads TGTGCCAGCAGCCAAGGGATTCCCTACGAGCAGTACTTC. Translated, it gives CASSQGIPYEQYF.

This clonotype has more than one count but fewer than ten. In nucleotides, the CDR3 is TGTGCCAGCAGTGAAATGTACAGATTTAGCGGGAGGCCCTCCTACAATGAGCAGTTCTTC. Amino acids: CASSEMYRFSGRPSYNEQFF. The rearrangement links TRBV6-1 to TRBJ2-1, with TRBD2 identical over 10 bases. The CDR3 is 20 amino acids. The junction had 13 bases not matched to a gene; V was cut back by 2 bases and J by 0 bases. Germline V gene lookup returns CDR1 MNHNS and CDR2 SASEGT.

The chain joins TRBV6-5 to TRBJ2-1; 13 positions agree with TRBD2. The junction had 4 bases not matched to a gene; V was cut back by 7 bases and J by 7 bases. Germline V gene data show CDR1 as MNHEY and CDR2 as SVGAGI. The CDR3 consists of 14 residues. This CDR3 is CASILLAGGNEQFF. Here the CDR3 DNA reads TGTGCCAGCATCCTACTAGCGGGAGGGAATGAGCAGTTCTTC.

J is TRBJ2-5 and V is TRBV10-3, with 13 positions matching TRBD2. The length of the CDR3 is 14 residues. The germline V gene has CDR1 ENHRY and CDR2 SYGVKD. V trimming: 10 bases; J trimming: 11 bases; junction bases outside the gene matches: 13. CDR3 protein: CATGTSGNPYGQYF. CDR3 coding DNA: TGTGCCACGGGGACTAGCGGGAATCCCTACGGGCAGTACTTC.

CDR3 protein: CASSLGGQGGQNEQFF. The CDR3 coding sequence is TGTGCCAGCAGTTTAGGTGGTCAGGGAGGCCAGAATGAGCAGTTCTTC. The chain combines TRBV27 with TRBJ2-1; perhaps TRBD2 as D (6 bases). V was pared by 2 bases and J by 7 bases, with 18 bases between. The CDR3 contains 16 residues. The V gene's germline CDR1 is MNHEY and CDR2 SMNVEV (reference sequence).